A single sample is the source of the 14 T cell receptor beta chains below, sequenced in a study of shared clonotypes between healthy human individuals. Measured with immunoSEQ multiplex PCR; TCRdb has only the in-frame clones, and not every one. The profile covers about 2.4 million clones, with around nine tenths appearing a single time and 0.13% to 0.15% taken by the ten largest. The sequenced sample was naive CD4+ T cells sorted from blood. Sample subset: CD45RA+ positively selected. The source is a man younger than 30 in good health.

Only a few counts were recorded for this clone. The rearrangement uses TRBV6-1 and TRBJ1-3; D is uncertain. The V gene lost 0 bases and the J gene lost 0 bases, with 6 bases spanning the gap. The CDR3 sequence is 15 residues long. From germline, CDR1 is MNHNS and CDR2 SASEGT. The DNA for the CDR3 is TGTGCCAGCAGTGAAGCAATCCTCTCTGGAAACACCATATATTTT. This encodes CASSEAILSGNTIYF.

The J gene is TRBJ2-1, the V gene TRBV7-8, with TRBD1 matching over 8 bases. Germline V gene sequence: CDR1 SGHVS, CDR2 FQNEAQ. This CDR3 spans 14 amino acids. The junction had 4 bases not matched to a gene; V was cut back by 2 bases and J by 7 bases. CDR3 DNA: TGTGCCAGCAGCTTACCCGGGACAGGAAATGAGCAGTTCTTC. Protein sequence: CASSLPGTGNEQFF.

This chain uses TRBV9 with TRBJ1-1; maybe TRBD1 (6 bases). The germline V and J ends were trimmed by 2 bases and 2 bases, with 10 bases remaining between them. Germline loops: CDR1 SGDLS, CDR2 YYNGEE. The CDR3 is 14 residues long. The CDR3, as DNA: TGTGCCAGCAGCGTCATGGGACATAACACTGAAGCTTTCTTT. It is translated as CASSVMGHNTEAFF. Based on the CDR3 plus reference TRBV9 and TRBJ1-1, the full variable domain is DSGVTQTPKHLITATGQRVTLRCSPRSGDLSVYWYQQSLDQGLQFLIQYYNGEERAKGNILERFSAQQFPDLHSELNLSSLELGDSALYFCASSVMGHNTEAFFGQGTRLTVV.

This sequence joins TRBV19 and TRBJ1-6; no clear D. V lost 5 bases and J lost 8, with 19 bases in between. CDR3 length: 16 residues. Germline V lookup: CDR1 LNHDA, CDR2 SQIVND (reference sequence). The DNA of the CDR3 is TGTGCCAGTAGTCCATCCGTGGCAGGCCCGGATTCACCCCTCCACTTT. It codes for CASSPSVAGPDSPLHF.

The chain is built from TRBV7-8 and TRBJ1-2; no definite D call. V lost 5 bases and J lost 0, with 16 bases in between. Germline values: CDR1 SGHVS, CDR2 FQNEAQ. This CDR3 is built from 16 residues. The CDR3 reads CASSPDSAGANYGYTF. CDR3 bases: TGTGCCAGCAGCCCAGATTCAGCCGGAGCTAACTATGGCTACACCTTC.

The V gene is TRBV12-5, the J gene TRBJ2-5; 7 bases align to TRBD1. The germline V gene has CDR1 LGHNT and CDR2 FRNRAP. Trimming at V came to 1 base and at J to 5 bases, leaving 7 bases not matched to a gene. The CDR3 contains 15 residues. The CDR3: CASGLARQGQETQYF. The CDR3 DNA follows: TGTGCTAGTGGTTTGGCTCGACAGGGACAGGAGACCCAGTACTTC.

The chain is built from TRBV7-8 and TRBJ2-5; D unresolved. The CDR3 extends over 14 amino acids. CDR1 and CDR2 from the germline V gene are SGHVS and FQNEAQ. Trimming left V 2 bases short and J 4 bases short, with 11 bases between. Here the CDR3 DNA reads TGTGCCAGCAGCTTAAATCGCTTGCGAGAGACCCAGTACTTC. Residues: CASSLNRLRETQYF.

The chain has TRBV29-1 and TRBJ1-2; 8 bases match TRBD1. V dropped 6 bases and J dropped 4; count of bases not matched to a gene: 10. CDR3 length: 14 amino acids. Germline V gene data show CDR1 as SQVTM and CDR2 as ANQGSEA. CDR3 residues: CSVGQGARVYGYTF. CDR3 DNA: TGCAGCGTCGGTCAGGGGGCGCGCGTCTATGGCTACACCTTC.

The chain recombines TRBV5-1 with TRBJ1-5; 9 positions match TRBD1. The CDR3 totals 16 residues. CDR1 and CDR2 (germline): SGHRS, YFSETQ. J was trimmed by 2 bases and V by 4 bases; bases with no gene match: 7. CDR3 in DNA: TGCGCCAGCAGCGTCGGGACAGGGTATGGCAATCAGCCCCAGCATTTT. Translating it yields CASSVGTGYGNQPQHF.

The sample holds one count of this clone. V is TRBV18 and J is TRBJ1-2; maybe TRBD1 (5 bases). The CDR3 is made up of 13 amino acids. CDR1 is KGHSH, CDR2 LQKENI, per germline. Trimming removed 1 base at V and 4 bases at J, with 7 bases between. The CDR3 DNA reads as TGTGCCAGCTCACCACGACAGACCTATGGCTACACCTTC. Encoded protein: CASSPRQTYGYTF.

The V and J genes are TRBV2 and TRBJ2-1; 11 nucleotides agree with TRBD2. V lost 7 bases to trimming and J lost 6 bases; unmatched junction nucleotides: 11. Germline loops: CDR1 SNHLY, CDR2 FYNNEI. The CDR3 loop spans 16 amino acids. The CDR3 here is CASIGGGLAGINEQFF. Written as DNA, the CDR3 is TGTGCCAGCATAGGGGGCGGACTAGCGGGTATCAATGAGCAGTTCTTC.

CDR3 loop: CASSQQQGQETQYF. The CDR3 bases are TGTGCCAGTAGCCAACAGCAGGGCCAAGAGACCCAGTACTTC. The V gene is TRBV19, the J gene TRBJ2-5; weak D call: TRBD1 (5 bases). This CDR3 is built from 14 residues. CDR1 is LNHDA and CDR2 is SQIVND in the germline V gene (reference sequence). Trimming pared 6 bases from V and 1 base from J, leaving 12 bases between.

This rearrangement joins TRBV5-4 to TRBJ1-5; 10 bases are shared with TRBD1. Germline V gene lookup returns CDR1 SGHNT and CDR2 YYREEE (reference sequence). The CDR3 loop spans 17 amino acids. J was trimmed by 0 bases and V by 4 bases; bases with no gene match: 7. CDR3 in amino acids: CASSRGDRGLSNQPQHF. CDR3 in DNA: TGTGCCAGCAGCCGGGGTGACAGGGGGCTTAGCAATCAGCCCCAGCATTTT.

As regards this clone: One junction end disagrees with the germline gene, perhaps due to a read error. This sample includes further DNA sequences coding for the same CDR3. The J gene is TRBJ1-6, the V gene TRBV11-3; no reliable D call. The V gene's germline CDR1 is SGHNT and CDR2 YENEEA. CDR3 length: 16 amino acids. CDR3 DNA: TGTGCCAGCAGCTTATTTTCCGACAAACAAAATTCGCCCCTCCACTTT. Encoded protein: CASSLFSDKQNSPLHF.